The 12 T cell receptor beta chains presented below share a single source sample, sequenced in a study of CD8 T cells in ankylosing spondylitis. TCRdb re-called the 5' RACE reads with MiXCR, one entry per CDR3 protein. Seen here are around 250,000 distinct CDR3 sequences, about 30% observed once, and the top ten hold roughly 4.2%. Input material: blood, either unsorted or a sorted T cell fraction (not recorded which). The receptors originated from a male donor with ankylosing spondylitis or in good health (not recorded which).

The chain employs TRBV4-1 and TRBJ2-7; 7 bases align to TRBD2. CDR1 and CDR2 from the germline V gene are MGHRA and YSYEKL. The CDR3 has 15 residues. V lost 1 base, J lost 2 bases, and 5 bases stayed unmatched. The CDR3 coding sequence is TGCGCCAGCAGCCAAGGGGGGGGTCGCACCTACGAGCAGTACTTC. Its protein is CASSQGGGRTYEQYF.

The CDR3 nucleotides read TGTGCCAGCAGCTCAAGTGGGGACAGGTACAATGAGCAGTTCTTC. The encoded protein is CASSSSGDRYNEQFF. The J gene is TRBJ2-1, the V gene TRBV9, with 8 bases aligning to TRBD1. Germline CDR1 SGDLS, CDR2 YYNGEE. This CDR3 region has 15 residues. V shed 4 bases, J shed 4 bases, and the junction held 7 bases outside the gene matches.

This clonotype was recorded a few times. The V call is TRBV10-3, the J call TRBJ2-3; no clear D gene. The germline V gene encodes CDR1 ENHRY and CDR2 SYGVKD. The CDR3 runs 11 residues. V was clipped by 10 bases and J by 4 bases, with 9 bases between them. The CDR3 DNA reads TGTGCCACCGGAGCCTCAGATACGCAGTATTTT. Amino acids: CATGASDTQYF.

This clonotype was detected a few times. The chain couples TRBV20-1 to TRBJ1-3, with D uncertain. CDR1 is DFQATT and CDR2 is SNEGSKA in the germline V gene (reference sequence). The CDR3 spans 13 residues. Trimming left V 5 bases short and J 4 bases short, with 12 bases between. CDR3 residues: CSASKGFGNTIYF. The DNA for the CDR3 is TGCAGTGCTTCGAAAGGGTTCGGAAACACCATATATTTT.

The V call is TRBV20-1, the J call TRBJ2-7; 7 bases line up with TRBD1. This CDR3 spans 15 amino acids. Germline V gene lookup returns CDR1 DFQATT and CDR2 SNEGSKA (reference sequence). V was pared by 1 base and J by 0 bases, with 6 bases of the junction left unmatched. The CDR3 DNA reads as TGCAGTGCTAGAGCCACGACAGGGAGCTCCTACGAGCAGTACTTC. This gives the protein CSARATTGSSYEQYF.

The chain employs TRBV20-1 and TRBJ2-2, with 12 bases lining up with TRBD2. This CDR3 is built from 16 residues. Germline assignment: CDR1 DFQATT and CDR2 SNEGSKA (reference sequence). V lost 1 base, J lost 4 bases, and 4 bases stayed unmatched. For the CDR3, the DNA is TGCAGTGCTAGAGTGGTGACTAGCGGGGGCACCGGGGAGCTGTTTTTT. This codes for CSARVVTSGGTGELFF.

This clonotype was seen more than once but under ten times. The genes are TRBV20-1 and TRBJ2-7; 10 bases align to TRBD1. Germline-derived CDR1 and CDR2 are DFQATT and SNEGSKA (reference sequence). J gave up 5 bases and V 1 base, and 2 bases lay outside the gene matches. CDR3 length: 13 amino acids. Written as DNA, the CDR3 is TGCAGTGCTAGAGGACAGGGGGCAGACGAGCAGTACTTC. Residues: CSARGQGADEQYF.

The gene calls are TRBV5-6 and TRBJ2-2, with D possibly called TRBD1 or TRBD2 (5 bases each). The length of the CDR3 is 13 residues. In germline, CDR1 is SGHDT, CDR2 YYEEEE. The germline V and J ends were trimmed by 6 bases and 8 bases, with 14 bases remaining between them. The CDR3 region has the DNA TGTGCCAGCACCAACCTCGGGGCTGGGGAGCTGTTTTTT. This codes for CASTNLGAGELFF.

The J gene is TRBJ2-7, the V gene TRBV28; 10 bases line up with TRBD1. This CDR3 is 14 amino acids long. Losses at the gene ends were 4 bases for V and 4 bases for J; bases not matched to a gene: 4. Looked up from germline, CDR1 is MDHEN and CDR2 is SYDVKM. The CDR3 coding sequence is TGTGCCAGCAGTTCGACAGGGGGCGATTACGAGCAGTACTTC. Translated: CASSSTGGDYEQYF.

The V and J genes are TRBV4-1 and TRBJ2-7; D is possibly TRBD2 (5 bases). The V end was cut by 3 bases, the J end by 0 bases, with 15 bases between. Looked up from germline, CDR1 is MGHRA and CDR2 is YSYEKL. This CDR3 region has 16 residues. The CDR3 bases are TGCGCCAGCAGCCAGAAGGAGGACGGAACCTCCTACGAGCAGTACTTC. Protein product: CASSQKEDGTSYEQYF.

The sample holds many counts of this clonotype. This chain uses TRBV20-1 with TRBJ2-7, with 9 bases fitting TRBD1. V dropped 6 bases and J dropped 1; count of bases not matched to a gene: 7. Germline CDR1 reads DFQATT; CDR2 reads SNEGSKA (reference sequence). The CDR3 consists of 14 residues. CDR3 in amino acids: CSAAGTGWSYEQYF. The CDR3 DNA sequence: TGCAGTGCCGCAGGGACAGGGTGGTCCTACGAGCAGTACTTC.

The chain has TRBV7-2 and TRBJ2-7; a weak D match, TRBD1 (6 bases). The CDR3 runs to 16 residues. V was trimmed by 2 bases and J by 2 bases, leaving 16 bases between them. From germline, CDR1 is SGHTA and CDR2 FQGNSA. CDR3 sequence reads: CASSLRTGSFPYEQYF. In DNA, the CDR3 is TGTGCCAGCAGCTTAAGAACAGGGAGTTTCCCCTACGAGCAGTACTTC.